The clone carrying this T cell receptor (beta chain) was observed once. These data originate in a study of CD8 T cells in Susac syndrome. In germline, CDR1 is LGHDT, CDR2 YNNKEL (reference sequence). V lost 1 base and J lost 5, with 3 bases in between. The CDR3 runs to 12 residues. An input of about 0.45 to 1 ug of RNA was subjected to reverse transcription using random hexamers. TCRdb used MiXCR to reprocess the immunoSEQ multiplex PCR reads, holding one entry per CDR3 protein. The sample holds about 280,000 distinct CDR3 sequences; 85% are singletons and the top ten take 0.11%. Sequenced sample: CD8+ T cells from PBMCs. The chain employs TRBV3-1 and TRBJ1-5; D not certain. This TCR was sampled from a human donor with multiple sclerosis. CDR3 in amino acids: CASSQGYQPQHF. The DNA of the CDR3 is TGTGCCAGCAGCCAAGGGTATCAGCCCCAGCATTTT. The variable domain in full, with the rest retrieved from reference TRBV3-1 and TRBJ1-5, is DTAVSQTPKYLVTQMGNDKSIKCEQNLGHDTMYWYKQDSKKFLKIMFSYNNKELIINETVPNRFSPKSPDKAHLNLHINSLELGDSAVYFCASSQGYQPQHFGDGTRLSIL.